This TCR beta chain was recorded in a study of a mutant IDH1 vaccine in newly diagnosed glioma. Overall study: Treated patients had a mean age of roughly 40 years and a roughly 60% male, around 38% female split. Radiotherapy, temozolomide, or both had been given previously, and both were given to most. V12 took place at week 35, and V13 at week 47.

Time point described: week 35, safety follow-up. In every dose of vaccine, 300 ug of mutant IDH1 20-mer peptide was given alongside topical imiquimod. Sequencing was performed with immunoSEQ multiplex PCR; in TCRdb, only in-frame clones are kept and a portion is missing. The sample has more than 35,000 clones, 81% seen once. This clone showed up just once. Its cognate antigen is unknown. There are 16 residues in the CDR3. The source was PBMCs, collected from a glioma patient whose treatment included an IDH1 peptide vaccine. This TCR was sampled from a woman aged 40 to 49 with glioma. Some clones in this sample may be carry-over from other donors' samples. The chain recombines TRBV12-2 with TRBJ2-7; TRBD2 reflects the table's D call only, with no check against the DNA. TRBV12-2 is a known pseudogene. DNA of the CDR3: TGTGCAAGTCGCCCCGGGACTAGATTAGACTCCTACGAGCAGTACTTC. Its protein product is CASRPGTRLDSYEQYF.